This T cell receptor (beta chain) was documented in a study of T cell repertoires in cytomegalovirus infection. Study-wide background: Indicated by public TCR beta signatures were CMV infection and matching HLA type.

In TCRdb, the reads were re-called with MiXCR into one record per CDR3 protein. This table has 150,000 to 200,000 distinct CDR3 sequences, around an eighth appearing once. The CDR3 is 14 amino acids. Trimming cost V 4 bases and J 1 base; bases outside gene matches: 6. In germline, CDR1 is SQVTM, CDR2 ANQGSEA. V gene TRBV29-1 combines with J gene TRBJ2-5; TRBD1 aligns across 7 bases. This clonotype was sampled from a human donor in good health (CMV status not recorded). Some clones in this sample may be carry-over from other donors' samples. The sample taken for sequencing was PBMCs. The CDR3 sequence: CSVASRGFQETQYF. CDR3 coding DNA: TGCAGCGTTGCATCCAGGGGGTTCCAAGAGACCCAGTACTTC.